A single sample is the source of the 31 T cell receptor beta chains below, sequenced in a study of CD8 T cells in Susac syndrome. With random hexamers, reverse transcription was performed on roughly 0.5 to 1 ug of RNA. MiXCR was run by TCRdb on the immunoSEQ multiplex PCR reads, yielding one entry per CDR3 protein. Among about 120,000 distinct CDR3 sequences listed, roughly 94% were seen once. Sequenced sample: CD8+ T cells from PBMCs. Source of these receptors: a human donor with Susac syndrome.

The chain combines TRBV20-1 with TRBJ2-1; perhaps TRBD1 as D (6 bases). This CDR3 region has 16 residues. The V gene lost 5 bases and the J gene lost 1 base, with 18 bases spanning the gap. Germline CDR1 is DFQATT and CDR2 is SNEGSKA (reference sequence). CDR3 region: CSAEVWGPFSYNEQFF. The CDR3 bases are TGCAGTGCTGAGGTTTGGGGGCCGTTTTCCTACAATGAGCAGTTCTTC.

The chain recombines TRBV28 with TRBJ2-3; D gene ambiguous. This CDR3 region has 14 residues. Deletions cut 4 bases from V and 3 bases from J, with 11 bases between. Germline V CDR1 and CDR2: MDHEN, SYDVKM. The CDR3 spells CASSSSAWTDTQYF. CDR3 sequence (DNA): TGTGCCAGCAGTTCCTCGGCATGGACAGATACGCAGTATTTT. Combining the CDR3 with reference TRBV28 and TRBJ2-3 gives the whole variable domain DVKVTQSSRYLVKRTGEKVFLECVQDMDHENMFWYRQDPGLGLRLIYFSYDVKMKEKGDIPEGYSVSREKKERFSLILESASTNQTSMYLCASSSSAWTDTQYFGPGTRLTVL.

V gene TRBV4-1 combines with J gene TRBJ1-1; weak D call: TRBD1 (5 bases). This CDR3 contains 14 residues. V dropped 1 base and J dropped 4 bases, with 10 bases sitting between them. Germline V CDR1 and CDR2: MGHRA, YSYEKL. The chain's CDR3 is CASSQVGRGTEAFF. The DNA for the CDR3 is TGCGCCAGCAGCCAAGTAGGGAGGGGCACTGAAGCTTTCTTT.

The V gene is TRBV12-3 or TRBV12-4, the J gene TRBJ2-5, with 7 nucleotides matching TRBD2. CDR3 length: 14 amino acids. J lost 3 bases, V lost 6 bases, and 7 bases had no gene match. CDR3 in DNA: TGTGCCAGCAGGCAACTAAGCGGGGAAGAGACCCAGTACTTC. Encoded protein: CASRQLSGEETQYF.

V gene TRBV6-5 combines with J gene TRBJ1-1, with a possible D match to TRBD1 (5 bases). The length of the CDR3 is 15 residues. V was clipped by 6 bases and J by 3 bases, with 17 bases between them. Germline CDR1 and CDR2: MNHEY and SVGAGI. The DNA of the CDR3 is TGTGCCAGCAGCCCTAGCGCAGGGTGGGACACTGAAGCTTTCTTT. It encodes CASSPSAGWDTEAFF.

V and J are TRBV20-1 and TRBJ2-7; 9 bases are shared with TRBD1. The CDR3 extends over 14 amino acids. Germline V gene data show CDR1 as DFQATT and CDR2 as SNEGSKA (reference sequence). Losses at the gene ends were 0 bases for V and 5 bases for J; bases not matched to a gene: 5. The CDR3, as DNA: TGCAGTGCTAGAGATTCGGACAGGGGCGACGAGCAGTACTTC. The encoded protein is CSARDSDRGDEQYF.

This rearrangement joins TRBV27 to TRBJ1-5; D is ambiguous. Trimming took off 7 bases at V and 0 bases at J, with 13 bases between the two ends. CDR1 and CDR2 from the germline V gene are MNHEY and SMNVEV (reference sequence). This CDR3 comprises 15 residues. This CDR3 reads CASIPDGSSNQPQHF. CDR3 in DNA: TGTGCCAGCATCCCGGACGGGAGTAGCAATCAGCCCCAGCATTTT.

V usage is TRBV9 and J usage is TRBJ1-2; D remains ambiguous. Deletions cut 0 bases from V and 7 bases from J, with 7 bases between. The CDR3 consists of 12 residues. The germline V gene has CDR1 SGDLS and CDR2 YYNGEE. The CDR3, as DNA: TGTGCCAGCAGCGTAGCCACTGGTGGCTACACCTTC. Translated, it gives CASSVATGGYTF.

This clonotype showed up just once. The CDR3 nucleotides are TGCAGCTTTCTCGTCGAAACCACTCTGTTCTTC. It yields the protein CSFLVETTLFF. This chain connects TRBV29-1 to TRBJ2-1, with D hard to call. V was cut by 8 bases and J by 15 bases, with 20 bases left in between. Germline V CDR1 and CDR2: SQVTM, ANQGSEA. CDR3 length equals 11 residues.

The chain links TRBV27 to TRBJ1-1, with TRBD1 matching over 8 bases. The CDR3 runs 14 residues. CDR1 is MNHEY, CDR2 SMNVEV, per germline (reference sequence). V lost 6 bases, J lost 0 bases, and 3 bases stayed unmatched. CDR3 protein: CASRPGGMNTEAFF. The CDR3 DNA follows: TGTGCCAGCAGGCCAGGGGGCATGAACACTGAAGCTTTCTTT.

This chain uses TRBV4-3 with TRBJ1-6; D call uncertain. Trimming removed 2 bases at V and 7 bases at J, with 6 bases between. The CDR3 contains 13 residues. The germline V gene has CDR1 LGHNA and CDR2 YSLEER. The CDR3, as DNA: TGCGCCAGCAGCCAAACTACAAATTCACCCCTCCACTTT. Translating it yields CASSQTTNSPLHF.

The rearrangement joins TRBV30 to TRBJ2-7; D not certain. This CDR3 is built from 14 residues. CDR1 and CDR2 from the germline V gene are GTSNPN and SVGIG (reference sequence). V lost 2 bases and J 3 bases, leaving 14 bases between the germline ends. The CDR3 here is CAWSRPPGRYEQYF. As DNA, the CDR3 is TGTGCCTGGAGTCGACCTCCGGGCCGCTACGAGCAGTACTTC.

J is TRBJ2-7 and V is TRBV25-1; D ambiguous. Looked up from germline, CDR1 is MGHDK and CDR2 is SYGVNS. The CDR3 has 13 residues. V dropped 4 bases and J dropped 4 bases, with 11 bases sitting between them. The CDR3 loop is CASSGSAAYEQYF. For the CDR3, the DNA is TGTGCCAGCAGTGGTAGTGCAGCGTACGAGCAGTACTTC.

The CDR3 sequence is CASSLLDGANVLTF. The DNA of the CDR3 is TGTGCCAGCAGCTTATTGGATGGGGCCAACGTCCTGACTTTC. The rearrangement joins TRBV7-9 to TRBJ2-6; unclear D gene. The CDR3 has 14 residues. Per germline, CDR1 SEHNR and CDR2 FQNEAQ (reference sequence). Deletions cut 2 bases from V and 3 bases from J, with 5 bases between. The full variable domain, rest sourced from reference TRBV7-9 and TRBJ2-6, is DTGVSQNPRHKITKRGQNVTFRCDPISEHNRLYWYRQTLGQGPEFLTYFQNEAQLEKSRLLSDRFSAERPKGSFSTLEIQRTEQGDSAMYLCASSLLDGANVLTFGAGSRLTVL.

This chain links TRBV12-3 or TRBV12-4 with TRBJ1-1; 10 nucleotides align to TRBD1. V dropped 6 bases and J dropped 4; count of bases not matched to a gene: 2. There are 13 residues in the CDR3. In nucleotides, the CDR3 is TGTGCCAGCAGAGGACAGGGGGTCACTGAAGCTTTCTTT. This codes for CASRGQGVTEAFF.

The V gene is TRBV6-2 or TRBV6-3, the J gene TRBJ1-5; TRBD1 might be the D (6 bases). The germline CDR1 and CDR2 sequences are MNHEY and SVGEGT. This CDR3 region has 19 residues. Trimming took off 8 bases at V and 0 bases at J, with 26 bases between the two ends. CDR3 amino acids: CASSDQPKDRTYSNQPQHF. CDR3 sequence (DNA): TGTGCCAGCTCAGATCAGCCGAAGGACAGAACTTATAGCAATCAGCCCCAGCATTTT.

The rearrangement uses TRBV7-2 and TRBJ2-1; D gene ambiguous. The CDR3 spans 14 residues. Trimming removed 4 bases from V and 4 bases from J, with 11 bases in between. Germline CDR1 is SGHTA and CDR2 is FQGNSA. The CDR3 DNA reads as TGTGCCAGCAGCTACTCAGCCCTTTACAATGAGCAGTTCTTC. Its translation is CASSYSALYNEQFF.

This clonotype appeared once. The chain couples TRBV6-5 to TRBJ2-7, with a tentative D call TRBD1 (5 bases). The germline V gene encodes CDR1 MNHEY and CDR2 SVGAGI. This CDR3 is built from 14 residues. The ends were cut back, 1 base at V and 4 bases at J, with 11 bases in the middle. CDR3: CASSYYSTAYEQYF. The CDR3 DNA reads TGTGCCAGCAGTTACTACTCGACAGCTTACGAGCAGTACTTC.

The CDR3 protein is CASSQEDGPANSPLHF. CDR3 in DNA: TGTGCCAGCAGCCAAGAAGACGGGCCTGCGAATTCACCCCTCCACTTT. This chain connects TRBV4-2 to TRBJ1-6; D remains unclear. This CDR3 comprises 16 residues. Germline-derived CDR1 and CDR2 are LGHNA and YNFKEQ. V was cut by 0 bases and J by 7 bases, with 13 bases left in between.

This clonotype was found once. The chain combines TRBV9 with TRBJ1-2, with 12 bases identical to TRBD1. CDR1 SGDLS and CDR2 YYNGEE come from the germline V gene. CDR3 length equals 15 residues. V was clipped by 3 bases and J by 7 bases; unmatched bases: 7. The CDR3 nucleotides are TGTGCCAGCAGCGAGGACCTGGGACAGGGGGCTGGCTACACCTTC. It encodes CASSEDLGQGAGYTF. Looking up the rest from reference TRBV9 and TRBJ1-2 gives the full variable domain: DSGVTQTPKHLITATGQRVTLRCSPRSGDLSVYWYQQSLDQGLQFLIQYYNGEERAKGNILERFSAQQFPDLHSELNLSSLELGDSALYFCASSEDLGQGAGYTFGSGTRLTVV.

J is TRBJ2-5 and V is TRBV4-1; D is undetermined. V lost 2 bases to trimming and J lost 1 base, with 11 bases between them. Germline CDR1 is MGHRA and CDR2 is YSYEKL. The CDR3 length is 15 residues. The CDR3 nucleotides read TGCGCCAGCAGCCAATCTGTTTCGTCCCAAGAGACCCAGTACTTC. It encodes CASSQSVSSQETQYF.

V is TRBV27 and J is TRBJ2-3; possible D gene TRBD1, 6 bases. There are 17 residues in the CDR3. The germline CDR1 and CDR2 sequences are MNHEY and SMNVEV (reference sequence). V was cut by 6 bases and J by 0 bases, with 19 bases left in between. CDR3 loop: CASSRPRQELSTDTQYF. The CDR3 DNA reads TGTGCCAGCAGCCGACCCAGACAGGAGCTTAGCACAGATACGCAGTATTTT.

The chain has TRBV12-3 or TRBV12-4 and TRBJ1-1; D unresolved. The V end was cut by 3 bases, the J end by 7 bases, with 6 bases between. The CDR3 loop spans 11 amino acids. The CDR3 loop is CASSLPLEAFF. The CDR3 DNA follows: TGTGCCAGCAGTTTGCCCCTTGAAGCTTTCTTT.

V gene TRBV13 combines with J gene TRBJ2-3; the D is unclear. Looked up from germline, CDR1 is PRHDT and CDR2 is FYEKMQ (reference sequence). V was cut by 1 base and J by 3 bases, with 8 bases left in between. CDR3 size: 14 residues. The CDR3 here is CASSLEERTDTQYF. The CDR3 bases are TGTGCCAGCAGCTTAGAAGAGAGGACAGATACGCAGTATTTT.

Only one count was recorded for this clonotype. This chain joins TRBV30 and TRBJ2-6; D is perhaps TRBD1 or TRBD2 (5 bases each). This CDR3 is built from 14 residues. The germline V gene encodes CDR1 GTSNPN and CDR2 SVGIG (reference sequence). Deletions cut 2 bases from V and 4 bases from J, with 9 bases between. The CDR3 reads CAWSSGAGANVLTF. CDR3 DNA sequence: TGTGCCTGGAGTTCCGGGGCCGGGGCCAACGTCCTGACTTTC.

The rearrangement uses TRBV12-5 and TRBJ1-2, with 7 bases that match TRBD1. This CDR3 is built from 14 residues. Per the germline V gene, CDR1 is LGHNT and CDR2 is FRNRAP. The junction had 7 bases not matched to a gene; V was cut back by 6 bases and J by 3 bases. DNA for the CDR3: TGTGCTAGTGGCCCGACAGGGACGTACTATGGCTACACCTTC. Protein: CASGPTGTYYGYTF.

The chain has TRBV15 and TRBJ1-2, with TRBD1 identical over 9 bases. V gave up 3 bases and J gave up 5 bases; unmatched junction bases: 10. The CDR3 runs to 16 residues. The germline gives CDR1 LNHNV, CDR2 YYDKDF (reference sequence). CDR3 coding DNA: TGTGCCACCAGCAGTGCCGGGACAGGGATAGGGTATGGCTACACCTTC. It encodes CATSSAGTGIGYGYTF.

This clonotype was seen only once. Here the CDR3 DNA reads TGTGCCAGCTCCCTTAGCGGGGGAGGCAGCTACGAGCAGTACTTC. Encoded protein: CASSLSGGGSYEQYF. The rearrangement joins TRBV7-9 to TRBJ2-7; 9 bases agree with TRBD2. Looked up from germline, CDR1 is SEHNR and CDR2 is FQNEAQ (reference sequence). This CDR3 is 15 amino acids long. J lost 3 bases, V lost 8 bases, and 11 bases had no gene match. Full variable domain (missing parts from reference TRBV7-9 and TRBJ2-7): DTGVSQNPRHKITKRGQNVTFRCDPISEHNRLYWYRQTLGQGPEFLTYFQNEAQLEKSRLLSDRFSAERPKGSFSTLEIQRTEQGDSAMYLCASSLSGGGSYEQYFGPGTRLTVT.

V is TRBV24-1 and J is TRBJ2-1; D is uncertain. CDR1 is KGHDR, CDR2 SFDVKD, per germline. Trimming removed 3 bases from V and 10 bases from J, with 24 bases in between. The CDR3 runs to 17 residues. The CDR3 coding sequence is TGTGCCACCAGTGATCTGGATGCCGGCACGGGCTTCGGCGAGCAGTTCTTC. It yields the protein CATSDLDAGTGFGEQFF.

The chain carries TRBV9 and TRBJ1-1; D gene ambiguous. This CDR3 contains 15 residues. Per germline, CDR1 SGDLS and CDR2 YYNGEE. Between the trimmed V and J ends, which lost 3 bases and 1 base, there was a span of 13 bases. As DNA, the CDR3 is TGTGCCAGCAGCGCACCACCCGGCCAGAACACTGAAGCTTTCTTT. Translated, it gives CASSAPPGQNTEAFF.

This clonotype turned up a few times. The V and J genes are TRBV25-1 and TRBJ1-1; weak D call: TRBD1 (6 bases). This CDR3 comprises 13 residues. Germline values: CDR1 MGHDK, CDR2 SYGVNS. V lost 4 bases and J 2 bases, leaving 8 bases between the germline ends. The DNA of the CDR3 is TGTGCCAGCAGTGTGGGGGCTAACACTGAAGCTTTCTTT. Translating it yields CASSVGANTEAFF.